This is a list of T cell receptor beta chains from one sample in a study of blood T cell repertoires in COVID-19. Method: immunoSEQ multiplex PCR; TCRdb's copy keeps in-frame clones and lacks some. Of about 98,000 clones listed, around nine tenths are singletons. Sequenced material: peripheral blood. The receptor source for this set is a middle-aged man with acute or convalescent COVID-19. CDR3s include the opening cysteine and the closing phenylalanine or tryptophan. D genes are given only for firm matches. Some rows have no size entry. The others give once, few or many, or a class for an expanded clone.

>-|TRBV6-5|12|-|TRBJ1-2
CASSDSDYGYTF
TGTGCCAGCAGTGACTCCGACTATGGCTACACCTTC
>few|TRBV7-8|14|TRBD1|TRBJ1-2
CASSTGQGNYGYTF
TGTGCCAGCAGCACGGGACAGGGAAACTATGGCTACACCTTC
>-|TRBV18|18|TRBD2|TRBJ2-3
CASSPTSTSGSFTDTQYF
TGTGCCAGCTCACCAACTTCGACTAGCGGGTCATTCACAGATACGCAGTATTTT
>-|TRBV4-2|15|TRBD2|TRBJ2-1
CASSQGSGRVNEQFF
TGTGCCAGCAGCCAAGGTAGCGGGAGGGTTAATGAGCAGTTCTTC
>-|TRBV2|15|TRBD1|TRBJ1-3
CASSDAGGFGNTIYF
TGTGCCAGCAGTGACGCAGGGGGCTTTGGAAACACCATATATTTT
>-|TRBV6-4|16|TRBD2|TRBJ2-1
CASSDSASGRIGEQFF
TGTGCCAGCAGTGACTCGGCTAGCGGGAGGATTGGTGAGCAGTTCTTC
>-|TRBV6-6|13|-|TRBJ1-6
CASTGVLNSPLHF
TGTGCCAGCACCGGGGTACTAAATTCACCCCTCCACTTT
>-|TRBV10-3|16|-|TRBJ1-1
CAISEPEGGMNTEAFF
TGTGCCATCAGTGAGCCCGAAGGGGGTATGAACACTGAAGCTTTCTTT
>-|TRBV7-9|18|TRBD2|TRBJ2-1
CASSIPGTSGSRGNEQFF
TGTGCCAGCAGCATACCCGGGACTAGCGGGAGTCGAGGGAATGAGCAGTTCTTC
>-|TRBV5-1|15|-|TRBJ1-4
CASSSGGSTNEKLFF
TGCGCCAGCAGCTCCGGAGGATCAACTAATGAAAAACTGTTTTTT
>-|TRBV18|13|-|TRBJ1-1
CASSPPLDSEAFF
TGTGCCAGCTCACCCCCATTGGACAGTGAAGCTTTCTTT
>-|TRBV7-9|13|TRBD1|TRBJ1-2
CASIQQGAGGYTF
TGTGCCAGCATCCAACAGGGGGCTGGTGGCTACACCTTC
>few|TRBV25-1|16|-|TRBJ1-2
CASSASGGLSGKGYTF
TGTGCCAGCAGTGCCTCCGGGGGGCTGAGTGGGAAAGGCTACACCTTC
>few|TRBV28|13|-|TRBJ2-1
CASSLSPDNEQFF
TGTGCCAGCAGTTTATCCCCGGACAATGAGCAGTTCTTC
>-|TRBV7-9|17|TRBD2|TRBJ2-5
CASSLGSSGEGWETQYF
TGTGCCAGCAGCTTAGGGTCTAGCGGAGAGGGATGGGAGACCCAGTACTTC
>-|TRBV6-5|14|TRBD2|TRBJ2-7
CASSRLAESYEQYF
TGTGCCAGCAGTAGACTAGCGGAAAGCTACGAGCAGTACTTC
>-|TRBV9|15|TRBD2|TRBJ2-7
CASSVTGREGYEQYF
TGTGCCAGCAGCGTAACTGGGCGGGAGGGGTACGAGCAGTACTTC
>once|TRBV4-1|18|TRBD2|TRBJ2-7
CASSSSGLAGLSSYEQYF
TGCGCCAGCAGCTCCTCGGGACTAGCGGGCCTAAGCTCCTACGAGCAGTACTTC
>-|TRBV4-2|14|TRBD1|TRBJ2-7
CASSQETGVDEQYF
TGTGCCAGCAGCCAAGAGACAGGGGTCGACGAGCAGTACTTC
>-|TRBV30|14|-|TRBJ1-2
CAWSVTGRGYGYTF
TGTGCCTGGAGTGTAACAGGCAGGGGCTATGGCTACACCTTC
>-|TRBV4-2|14|TRBD2|TRBJ2-7
CASSQGSGRYEQYF
TGTGCCAGCAGCCAAGGGAGCGGGAGATACGAGCAGTACTTC
>few|TRBV3-1/TRBV3-2|15|TRBD2|TRBJ2-7
CASSVGLAGYYEQYF
TGTGCCAGCAGCGTCGGACTAGCGGGATACTACGAGCAGTACTTC
>-|TRBV7-9|14|TRBD1|TRBJ1-1
CASSEFRGDTEAFF
TGTGCCAGCAGCGAATTCAGGGGGGACACTGAAGCTTTCTTT
>-|TRBV7-8|18|-|TRBJ2-7
CASSLFRPTGIGAYEQYF
TGTGCCAGCAGCTTATTTCGTCCGACCGGGATTGGAGCCTACGAGCAGTACTTC
>few|TRBV7-9|15|TRBD1|TRBJ1-2
CASSPRTGVNYGYTF
TGTGCCAGCAGCCCCCGGACAGGGGTTAACTATGGCTACACCTTC
>-|TRBV19|15|TRBD2|TRBJ2-3
CASTPFTGRTDTQYF
TGTGCCAGTACCCCTTTCACCGGGAGGACAGATACGCAGTATTTT
>-|TRBV29-1|11|TRBD2|TRBJ2-1
CSVPTSAEQFF
TGCAGCGTCCCGACTAGCGCTGAGCAGTTCTTC
>-|TRBV3-1/TRBV3-2|15|TRBD1|TRBJ2-2
CASSQWDRGTGELFF
TGTGCCAGCAGCCAATGGGACAGGGGGACCGGGGAGCTGTTTTTT
>-|TRBV18|15|TRBD2|TRBJ2-1
CASSPAGGSYNEQFF
TGTGCCAGCTCACCAGCGGGGGGCTCCTACAATGAGCAGTTCTTC
>-|TRBV3-1/TRBV3-2|14|TRBD2|TRBJ2-1
CASSPRTSSNEQFF
TGTGCCAGCAGCCCCCGGACTAGCTCCAATGAGCAGTTCTTC
>-|TRBV9|16|TRBD2|TRBJ2-3
CASSVVGGRAGDTQYF
TGTGCCAGCAGCGTAGTCGGAGGGAGGGCCGGAGATACGCAGTATTTT
>-|TRBV6-1|13|-|TRBJ2-7
CASSEGLSYEQYF
TGTGCCAGCAGTGAGGGACTGTCCTACGAGCAGTACTTC
>-|TRBV5-4|16|-|TRBJ1-3
CASSVQSVTGRNTIYF
TGTGCCAGCAGCGTACAATCGGTGACAGGACGAAACACCATATATTTT
>-|TRBV7-6|12|-|TRBJ1-1
CASSTGMAEAFF
TGTGCCAGCAGTACAGGGATGGCTGAAGCTTTCTTT
>-|TRBV18|14|-|TRBJ2-7
CASSPADKSYEQYF
TGTGCCAGCTCACCTGCGGACAAGTCCTACGAGCAGTACTTC
>-|TRBV11-3|15|-|TRBJ2-5
CASSPGGNRAETQYF
TGTGCCAGCAGCCCAGGGGGGAACAGGGCAGAGACCCAGTACTTC
>-|TRBV5-1|18|TRBD2|TRBJ2-7
CASSLAGGSHREGYEQYF
TGCGCCAGCAGCTTGGCGGGTGGCAGCCATAGGGAGGGCTACGAGCAGTACTTC
>-|TRBV5-1|12|-|TRBJ2-7
CASSEQGREQYF
TGCGCCAGCAGCGAACAGGGTCGCGAGCAGTACTTC
>-|TRBV15|15|TRBD2|TRBJ2-5
CATSEGTSGRETQYF
TGTGCCACCAGCGAAGGGACTAGCGGGAGAGAGACCCAGTACTTC
>few|TRBV14|16|TRBD2|TRBJ2-2
CASSATSGRGSGELFF
TGTGCCAGCAGCGCGACTAGCGGGAGGGGGTCCGGGGAGCTGTTTTTT
>-|TRBV7-8|15|TRBD1|TRBJ1-2
CASSSGQAANYGYTF
TGTGCCAGCAGCTCTGGACAGGCAGCTAACTATGGCTACACCTTC
>few|TRBV18|17|TRBD2|TRBJ2-2
CASSPQLLAGSTGELFF
TGTGCCAGCTCACCACAATTACTAGCGGGATCCACCGGGGAGCTGTTTTTT
>once|TRBV19|16|-|TRBJ1-2
CASSMTGTTTNYGYTF
TGTGCCAGTAGTATGACCGGGACAACTACTAACTATGGCTACACCTTC
>-|TRBV6-5|13|TRBD2|TRBJ2-3
CASSGSHTDTQYF
TGTGCCAGTAGCGGGAGCCACACAGATACGCAGTATTTT
>-|TRBV7-9|14|TRBD1|TRBJ1-2
CASSPGQGNYGYTF
TGTGCCAGCAGCCCTGGACAGGGGAACTATGGCTACACCTTC
>-|TRBV19|14|-|TRBJ1-2
CASSIDAGSRGYTF
TGTGCCAGTAGTATAGACGCGGGTAGTCGTGGCTACACCTTC
>-|TRBV6-6|15|TRBD2|TRBJ2-5
CASHTSGRASETQYF
TGTGCCAGCCATACTAGCGGGAGGGCTTCAGAGACCCAGTACTTC
>-|TRBV5-4|18|TRBD1|TRBJ1-6
CASSLGAGTGVINSPLHF
TGTGCCAGCAGCTTGGGGGCCGGGACAGGGGTCATTAATTCACCCCTCCACTTT
>once|TRBV27|14|TRBD1|TRBJ1-4
CASSAQGGGEKLFF
TGTGCCAGCAGCGCACAGGGGGGAGGTGAAAAACTGTTTTTT
>-|TRBV7-9|14|TRBD1|TRBJ2-2
CASSGRGPTGELFF
TGTGCCAGCAGCGGCAGGGGGCCCACCGGGGAGCTGTTTTTT
>-|TRBV10-3|12|-|TRBJ2-7
CAISEYTYEQYF
TGTGCCATCAGCGAATACACCTACGAGCAGTACTTC
>-|TRBV12-3/TRBV12-4|12|-|TRBJ1-1
CASGQLNTEAFF
TGTGCCAGCGGACAGCTGAACACTGAAGCTTTCTTT